Each of the 7 T cell receptor beta chains below was sequenced from the same sample in a study of blood T cell repertoires in COVID-19. Measured with immunoSEQ multiplex PCR; TCRdb has only the in-frame clones, and not every one. The data contain under 350,000 clones, about nine tenths of them singletons. The sequenced material came from PBMCs or T cells enriched from blood (not recorded which). The origin of the receptors is a woman aged 40-49 years who had recovered from COVID-19.

The chain is built from TRBV19 and TRBJ1-5, with D maybe TRBD1 (6 bases). The V end was cut by 3 bases, the J end by 0 bases, with 9 bases between. This CDR3 spans 15 amino acids. Per germline, CDR1 LNHDA and CDR2 SQIVND (reference sequence). DNA of the CDR3: TGTGCCAGTAGTATTAACAGGGATAGCAATCAGCCCCAGCATTTT. Residues: CASSINRDSNQPQHF.

The chain couples TRBV5-1 to TRBJ1-2; 12 nucleotides match TRBD1. With V trimmed by 0 bases and J by 6 bases, 6 bases remained unmatched. The CDR3 has 16 amino acids. Per the germline V gene, CDR1 is SGHRS and CDR2 is YFSETQ. The chain's CDR3 is CASSLGYGTGGHGYTF. The CDR3, as DNA: TGCGCCAGCAGCTTGGGCTACGGGACAGGGGGCCATGGCTACACCTTC. The full variable domain, rest sourced from reference TRBV5-1 and TRBJ1-2, is KAGVTQTPRYLIKTRGQQVTLSCSPISGHRSVSWYQQTPGQGLQFLFEYFSETQRNKGNFPGRFSGRQFSNSRSEMNVSTLELGDSALYLCASSLGYGTGGHGYTFGSGTRLTVV.

The V call is TRBV2, the J call TRBJ1-5, with a tentative D call TRBD1 (6 bases). Between the trimmed V and J ends, which lost 6 bases and 4 bases, there was a span of 19 bases. The CDR3 is 16 residues long. Germline V gives CDR1 SNHLY, CDR2 FYNNEI. CDR3 amino acids: CASSERAGARNQPQHF. CDR3 DNA sequence: TGTGCCAGCAGCGAGAGGGCAGGGGCTCGAAATCAGCCCCAGCATTTT.

The chain employs TRBV6-2 or TRBV6-3 and TRBJ1-1, with 8 bases lining up with TRBD1. The germline gives CDR1 MNHEY, CDR2 SVGEGT. J was trimmed by 7 bases and V by 5 bases; bases with no gene match: 6. The CDR3 is 13 residues long. The CDR3 DNA reads as TGTGCCAGCAGTCGGGACAGGCGAGGTGAAGCTTTCTTT. It translates to CASSRDRRGEAFF.

The chain recombines TRBV11-1 with TRBJ1-1, with 8 bases matching TRBD1. This CDR3 is built from 14 residues. V dropped 3 bases and J dropped 1; count of bases not matched to a gene: 1. CDR1 and CDR2 (germline): SGHAT, FQDESV (reference sequence). The CDR3: CASSFDRGNTEAFF. The CDR3 nucleotides are TGTGCCAGCAGCTTTGACAGGGGGAACACTGAAGCTTTCTTT.

The chain employs TRBV10-2 and TRBJ1-2; D is uncertain. V was shortened by 2 bases and J by 4 bases, with 17 bases between the two germline ends. The germline V gene encodes CDR1 WSHSY and CDR2 SAAADI. This CDR3 is 16 amino acids long. CDR3 nucleotide sequence: TGCGCCAGCAGTGAGGGCTCAGCGAACCCCCCCTATGGCTACACCTTC. Translating gives CASSEGSANPPYGYTF.

V and J are TRBV15 and TRBJ1-1; maybe TRBD1 (6 bases). CDR3 length: 12 amino acids. Germline lookup yields CDR1 LNHNV and CDR2 YYDKDF (reference sequence). Trimming removed 6 bases from V and 8 bases from J, with 13 bases in between. The CDR3 loop reads CATRKEDSEAFF. CDR3 DNA sequence: TGTGCCACCAGAAAGGAGGACAGCGAAGCTTTCTTT.